These T cell receptor beta chains were read from a single sample in a study of blood T cells in healthy people across ages. TCRdb ran MiXCR on the 5' RACE reads and lists one entry per CDR3 protein. The sample yields about a million distinct CDR3 sequences, less than 45% seen once. The source material was blood. These TCRs come from a young man in good health. The conserved cysteine and the conserved F or W are not part of the CDR3 here. Not every row has a clone size; where given, it reads once, few, many or a size class.

13	few	TRBV29-1	NA	SVVLATRFDTEQY
14	NA	TRBV30	TRBJ1-5	AWSEEGAGFNQPQH
9	NA	TRBV20-1	TRBJ2-5	SADRLETQY
17	NA	TRBV7-3	TRBJ2-7	ASSLTDHTSGAGDNEQY
15	NA	TRBV12-3/TRBV12-4	TRBJ1-2	ASSLGPYQNNTHGYT
12	NA	TRBV20-1	TRBJ2-3	SARTGASTDTRY
13	NA	TRBV12-3/TRBV12-4	TRBJ2-5	ASTRRDRVQETQY
12	NA	TRBV6-6	TRBJ1-3	ASSYRREGNTIY
13	NA	TRBV10-3	TRBJ2-1	AISGQGSSYNEQF
14	few	TRBV4-1	TRBJ1-1	ASSQDAGGMNTEAF
13	NA	TRBV6-2/TRBV6-3	NA	ASSFRTDSSCEQY
11	NA	TRBV6-2/TRBV6-3	TRBJ1-6	ASAQGHNSPLH
13	NA	TRBV7-9	TRBJ1-5	ASSLGAGGGQPRH
11	few	TRBV28	TRBJ1-2	ASSNQGSGGYT
13	NA	TRBV7-2	TRBJ1-5	ASKPTWTGNQPQH
14	few	TRBV6-5	TRBJ2-3	ASSSLGTPTEGTQY
14	NA	TRBV10-3	TRBJ2-1	AISESGGQGGSEQF
15	few	TRBV6-1	TRBJ1-2	ASTRQGIDAGNYGYT
15	NA	TRBV20-1	TRBJ1-4	SARDLYTGTGDEKLF
13	NA	TRBV7-3	TRBJ2-1	ANSLSRGGFNEQF
13	few	TRBV5-6	TRBJ2-1	ASSPREGIYNEQF
10	NA	TRBV3-1	TRBJ1-1	ASSQVERGAF
16	once	TRBV6-2/TRBV6-3	TRBJ1-5	ASSYGYRADYSNQPQH
13	NA	TRBV12-3/TRBV12-4	TRBJ1-4	ASSLAGQGNEKLF
14	NA	TRBV3-1	TRBJ1-2	ASSQRPTGQTGGYT
15	NA	TRBV6-6	TRBJ2-3	ASQGTSGGGGTDTQY
14	NA	TRBV9	TRBJ1-2	ASSVLPAWTNYGYT
10	NA	TRBV10-3	TRBJ2-1	AIGGASNEQF
14	few	TRBV5-1	TRBJ2-5	ASSLDMTATSNEQY
12	NA	TRBV29-1	TRBJ1-2	SVEVWQGNFGYT
15	NA	TRBV4-2	TRBJ1-2	ASSRDGSGAVGYAYT
10	NA	TRBV15	TRBJ2-7	ATSRDYNEQY
12	NA	TRBV7-2	TRBJ2-1	ASSLVGMGDEQF
12	NA	TRBV30	TRBJ1-4	ACEGGVGPEKLF
18	NA	TRBV21-1	TRBJ2-1	ASTQTGGADTLILANGQF
9	few	TRBV30	TRBJ1-1	ALSQRAQAF